This is a list of T cell receptor beta chains from one sample in a study of T-cell memory formation after mild COVID-19. One entry per CDR3 protein results from TCRdb running MiXCR on the 5' RACE reads. Of about 560,000 distinct CDR3 sequences listed, less than 25% are singletons. The sequenced sample was PBMCs or a T cell subset sorted from them (not recorded which). These receptors all stem from an adult woman who had mild COVID-19 (a few samples of this study predate the infection). Cell type and time point are not known. Each CDR3 is given with its conserved first and last residue.

TRBJ1-1 | TRBV12-3/TRBV12-4 | CASRRGFGNTEAFF
TRBJ2-2 | TRBV7-7 | CASARGVLTGELFF
TRBJ1-1 | TRBV27 | CASSQRTGGRLVAFF
TRBJ1-1 | TRBV30 | CAWTGQMNTEAFF
TRBJ1-4 | TRBV5-1 | CASSLRSPTNEKLFF
TRBJ1-2 | TRBV14 | CASSQSPQGRYYGYTF
TRBJ2-2 | TRBV9 | CASRSGASGSPDGELFF
TRBJ2-7 | TRBV5-1 | CASSLGVTADSFSYEQYF
TRBJ2-1 | TRBV29-1 | CSTPTSGGGEQFF
TRBJ2-1 | TRBV9 | CASSVGEGPYNEQFF
TRBJ1-2 | TRBV19 | CASSIVLQGAHYGYTF
TRBJ1-2 | TRBV18 | CASSPSIEFTGYTF
TRBJ2-1 | TRBV12-3/TRBV12-4 | CASSSQGRIFGEQFF
TRBJ1-4 | TRBV5-5 | CASSLYGASGNEKLFF
TRBJ2-1 | TRBV7-8 | CASSPSSGIGGEQFF
TRBJ2-2 | TRBV24-1 | CATSDRTGGTGELFF
TRBJ1-6 | TRBV3-1 | CASSTGGSPLHF
TRBJ1-1 | TRBV4-2 | CASSQVRDNTEAFF
TRBJ1-2 | TRBV29-1 | CSVSTGRGLGYTF
TRBJ2-7 | TRBV7-6 | CASSGSGRSSYEQYF
TRBJ1-1 | TRBV18 | CASSPPPGPSEAFF
TRBJ1-2 | TRBV24-1 | CATSARGQRNGYTF
TRBJ2-1 | TRBV5-1 | CASSLAGGFSYNEQFF
TRBJ2-3 | TRBV27 | CASSPQGQGEGTQYF
TRBJ1-2 | TRBV13 | CASSSQGASHYGYTF
TRBJ2-7 | TRBV11-2 | CASSLVIRNGEQYF
TRBJ2-3 | TRBV29-1 | CSVVQERTDTQYF
TRBJ2-1 | TRBV5-4 | CASSFKKLAGPSSYNEQFF
TRBJ1-1 | TRBV9 | CASSVPGTLNTEAFF
TRBJ1-2 | TRBV6-5 | CASSSLVGYDYGYTF